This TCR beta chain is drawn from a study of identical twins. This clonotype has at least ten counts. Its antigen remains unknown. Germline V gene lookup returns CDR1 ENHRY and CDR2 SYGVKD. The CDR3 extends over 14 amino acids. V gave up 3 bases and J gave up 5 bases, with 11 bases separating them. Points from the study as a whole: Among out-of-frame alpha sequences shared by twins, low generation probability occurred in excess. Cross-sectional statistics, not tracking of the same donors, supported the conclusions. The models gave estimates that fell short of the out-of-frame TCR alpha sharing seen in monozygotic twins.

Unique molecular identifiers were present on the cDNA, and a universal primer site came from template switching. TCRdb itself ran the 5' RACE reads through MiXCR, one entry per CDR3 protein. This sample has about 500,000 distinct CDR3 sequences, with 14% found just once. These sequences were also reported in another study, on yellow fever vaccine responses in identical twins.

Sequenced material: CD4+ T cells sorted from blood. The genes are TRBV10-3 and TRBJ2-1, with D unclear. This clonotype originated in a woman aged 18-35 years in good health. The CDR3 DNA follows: TGTGCCATCAGTGACAAAGGGATCCACAATGAGCAGTTCTTC. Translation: CAISDKGIHNEQFF.